This TCR beta chain was recorded in a study of T cells in pancreatic ductal adenocarcinoma. Surgery without prior neoadjuvant therapy was the treatment of the selected pancreatic ductal adenocarcinoma patients. As regards this clone: Its matching antigen is unknown.

Study findings and constraints: Blood clonality (roughly 0.067) did not differ significantly from tumor (roughly 0.1). Tumor-versus-blood clonality comparisons may be biased toward lower tumor diversity.

Produced via immunoSEQ multiplex PCR; TCRdb's table is partial and in-frame only. Among 16,000 or so clones listed, approximately 90% were seen once. Source material: PBMCs. The TCR originated in a human donor with pancreatic ductal adenocarcinoma.

Written as DNA, the CDR3 is TGTGCCAGCAGTACCACCGACAGGGGCTATGGCTACACCTTC. Its translation is CASSTTDRGYGYTF. J is TRBJ1-2 and V is TRBV28, with 8 bases that match TRBD1. The CDR3 runs to 14 residues. Germline assignment: CDR1 MDHEN and CDR2 SYDVKM. V was clipped by 5 bases and J by 4 bases; unmatched bases: 6.